Listed here are 16 T cell receptor beta chains from one sample, sequenced in a study of cytomegalovirus exposure and HLA in healthy donors. Researchers ran the PCR with 60 Vbeta and 13 Jbeta primers. The method was immunoSEQ multiplex PCR; TCRdb's version includes in-frame clones alone and lacks a portion of them. The sample carries over 130,000 clones, 60% to 70% recorded once. Sequencing was done on a sample of PBMCs. These receptors were collected from a woman aged 55-70 years in good health and CMV-seropositive.

J is TRBJ2-5 and V is TRBV2, with D possibly matching TRBD2 (5 bases). This CDR3 contains 14 residues. Germline values: CDR1 SNHLY, CDR2 FYNNEI. Trimming stripped 7 bases from V and 0 bases from J, with 12 bases between. The CDR3 sequence: CASTLRTHQETQYF. Here the CDR3 DNA reads TGTGCCAGCACCTTACGGACTCACCAAGAGACCCAGTACTTC.

The gene calls are TRBV11-2 and TRBJ2-7, with 10 bases lining up with TRBD1. V lost 4 bases, J lost 1 base, and 4 bases stayed unmatched. Germline V gene lookup returns CDR1 SGHAT and CDR2 FQNNGV. This CDR3 contains 15 residues. CDR3 amino acids: CASSWGQGISYEQYF. The CDR3 DNA reads TGTGCCAGCAGCTGGGGACAGGGGATTTCCTACGAGCAGTACTTC.

This clone was seen a handful of times. V is TRBV27 and J is TRBJ2-1, with 9 bases aligning to TRBD2. J lost 2 bases, V lost 2 bases, and 4 bases had no gene match. This CDR3 spans 16 amino acids. Germline V gene lookup returns CDR1 MNHEY and CDR2 SMNVEV (reference sequence). The CDR3 coding sequence is TGTGCCAGCAGTTTAGCGGGAGGGCCCCCCTACAATGAGCAGTTCTTC. Its protein product is CASSLAGGPPYNEQFF.

V and J are TRBV18 and TRBJ2-2, with 7 positions matching TRBD1. Trimming removed 3 bases from V and 4 bases from J; junction bases left unmatched: 5. Germline V gene sequence: CDR1 KGHSH, CDR2 LQKENI. This CDR3 spans 15 amino acids. The CDR3 DNA is TGTGCCAGCTCACCTAACAGGGGCAGCACCGGGGAGCTGTTTTTT. Protein sequence: CASSPNRGSTGELFF.

This chain joins TRBV5-1 and TRBJ2-1; D gene uncertain. The CDR3 extends over 13 amino acids. Trimming stripped 1 base from V and 8 bases from J, with 10 bases between. The germline V gene encodes CDR1 SGHRS and CDR2 YFSETQ. In DNA form, the CDR3 reads TGCGCCAGCAGCTTGACCGGTCCGGATGAGCAGTTCTTC. Its protein is CASSLTGPDEQFF.

This clone was observed a handful of times. The chain carries TRBV5-5 and TRBJ1-3; D not resolved. The CDR3 has 13 residues. V gave up 6 bases and J gave up 2 bases, with 9 bases separating them. CDR1 is SGHKS, CDR2 YYEKEE, per germline (reference sequence). CDR3 nucleotide sequence: TGTGCCAGCACCTTACGGGCTGGAAACACCATATATTTT. This translates into CASTLRAGNTIYF.

This rearrangement joins TRBV7-2 to TRBJ1-6, with TRBD1 matching 7 bases. Unmatched junction bases numbered 5, after V lost 4 bases and J lost 5 bases. In germline, CDR1 is SGHTA, CDR2 FQGNSA. The CDR3 spans 15 residues. The CDR3 spells CASSSGTVNNSPLHF. The CDR3 DNA is TGTGCCAGCAGCTCCGGGACAGTCAATAATTCACCCCTCCACTTT.

The rearrangement uses TRBV30 and TRBJ1-2; 8 bases line up with TRBD1. V gave up 0 bases and J gave up 7 bases; unmatched junction bases: 4. The germline gives CDR1 GTSNPN, CDR2 SVGIG (reference sequence). This CDR3 is built from 13 residues. The CDR3 reads CAWSVGQGAGYTF. DNA of the CDR3: TGTGCCTGGAGTGTGGGGCAGGGGGCTGGCTACACCTTC.

The genes are TRBV5-1 and TRBJ2-7; 9 bases are a match to TRBD1. Germline CDR1 SGHRS, CDR2 YFSETQ. The ends lost 4 bases at V and 0 bases at J; junction bases unmatched: 11. The CDR3 runs to 17 residues. CDR3 sequence: CASSPNTGGLSSYEQYF. CDR3 sequence (DNA): TGCGCCAGCAGCCCCAACACAGGGGGCCTAAGCTCCTACGAGCAGTACTTC.

The rearrangement uses TRBV6-5 and TRBJ2-1; TRBD1 is a possible D gene (6 bases). The CDR3 has 15 amino acids. Germline loops: CDR1 MNHEY, CDR2 SVGAGI. Between the trimmed V and J ends, which lost 6 bases and 4 bases, there was a span of 16 bases. The CDR3: CASSSRGEGYNEQFF. DNA for the CDR3: TGTGCCAGCAGCAGCAGGGGAGAGGGGTACAATGAGCAGTTCTTC.

V gene TRBV10-3 combines with J gene TRBJ2-1, with D possibly TRBD2 on 7 matching bases. Germline CDR1 and CDR2: ENHRY and SYGVKD. Trimming left V 3 bases short and J 2 bases short, with 11 bases between. This CDR3 has 15 residues. In nucleotides, the CDR3 is TGTGCCATCAGTGAAGCGGGACAAACCTACAATGAGCAGTTCTTC. Residues: CAISEAGQTYNEQFF.

This chain joins TRBV7-2 and TRBJ2-7; 7 nucleotides match TRBD2. V shed 5 bases, J shed 0 bases, and the junction held 13 bases outside the gene matches. This CDR3 comprises 17 residues. Per the germline V gene, CDR1 is SGHTA and CDR2 is FQGNSA. The CDR3 is CASSPRAGRGSSYEQYF. CDR3 nucleotide sequence: TGTGCCAGCAGCCCCCGAGCGGGGCGGGGGTCCTCCTACGAGCAGTACTTC. The full variable domain, in which reference TRBV7-2 and TRBJ2-7 provide the parts outside the CDR3, is GAGVSQSPSNKVTEKGKDVELRCDPISGHTALYWYRQSLGQGLEFLIYFQGNSAPDKSGLPSDRFSAERTGGSVSTLTIQRTQQEDSAVYLCASSPRAGRGSSYEQYFGPGTRLTVT.

The V gene is TRBV7-2, the J gene TRBJ2-5, with 12 bases aligning to TRBD2. CDR3 size: 18 residues. V shed 3 bases, J shed 3 bases, and the junction held 11 bases outside the gene matches. Germline V gene sequence: CDR1 SGHTA, CDR2 FQGNSA. This CDR3 reads CASSFVRTSGRTEETQYF. In DNA, the CDR3 is TGTGCCAGCAGCTTCGTTAGAACTAGCGGGAGGACTGAAGAGACCCAGTACTTC.

This clone was seen more than once but under ten times. This sequence joins TRBV7-2 and TRBJ2-5; D remains ambiguous. The CDR3 is made up of 14 amino acids. V was trimmed by 1 base and J by 4 bases, leaving 10 bases between them. Germline V gene sequence: CDR1 SGHTA, CDR2 FQGNSA. The CDR3 coding sequence is TGTGCCAGCAGCTTAGGCCTAGTTGGAGAGACCCAGTACTTC. Amino acids: CASSLGLVGETQYF.

This clone was seen only once. This rearrangement joins TRBV13 to TRBJ2-1, with 10 bases matching TRBD2. The germline V gene has CDR1 PRHDT and CDR2 FYEKMQ (reference sequence). The V segment lost 4 bases and the J segment 4 bases; nucleotides outside the gene matches: 7. This CDR3 has 16 amino acids. The CDR3: CASSSEKREGYNEQFF. The CDR3 DNA is TGTGCCAGCAGCTCTGAGAAGCGGGAGGGTTACAATGAGCAGTTCTTC.

V usage is TRBV4-3 and J usage is TRBJ1-2; weak D call: TRBD1 (5 bases). The CDR3 has 15 amino acids. Deletions cut 0 bases from V and 3 bases from J, with 11 bases between. The germline gives CDR1 LGHNA, CDR2 YSLEER. The CDR3 sequence: CASSQDRQGYYGYTF. The CDR3, as DNA: TGCGCCAGCAGCCAAGATCGTCAGGGATACTATGGCTACACCTTC.